This TCR beta chain was sequenced for a study of blood T cell repertoires in COVID-19. Looked up from germline, CDR1 is LGHDT and CDR2 is YNNKEL (reference sequence). This CDR3 has 13 amino acids. The V and J ends lost 0 bases and 8 bases respectively, with 8 bases between them. Sequenced by immunoSEQ multiplex PCR; TCRdb stores in-frame clones only, minus some. The table has roughly 140,000 clones, about nine tenths seen once; the top ten hold approximately 2.4%. The table lists this clone with a few counts. Sequenced: peripheral blood. This clonotype was obtained from a woman aged 70 to 79 with acute or convalescent COVID-19. The chain employs TRBV3-1 (or the pseudogene TRBV3-2) and TRBJ2-1; unclear D gene. The CDR3, as DNA: TGTGCCAGCAGCCAAGATGGCTTCGATGAGCAGTTCTTC. It is translated as CASSQDGFDEQFF.